This TCR beta chain is from a study of T cells in Graves' hyperthyroidism and ophthalmopathy. This clonotype occurred a few times. The source material, RNA transcripts, was used to amplify TCR beta CDR3 regions. HTBI primers were used for first-round RT-PCR of the TCR CDR3. One entry per CDR3 protein results from TCRdb running MiXCR on the multiplex PCR reads. The sample records 300,000 to 400,000 distinct CDR3 sequences, around 15% being singletons. Trimming pared 1 base from V and 5 bases from J, leaving 5 bases between. CDR1 and CDR2 from the germline V gene are MNHNS and SASEGT. The CDR3 sequence is 13 residues long.

The chain has TRBV6-1 and TRBJ2-2; D uncertain. The sample was blood. This clonotype originated in a woman aged 25 to 45 with Graves' ophthalmopathy. The CDR3 nucleotides read TGTGCCAGCAGTGAAGAGGGAACCGGGGAGCTGTTTTTT. Protein: CASSEEGTGELFF.